This T cell receptor beta chain was identified in a study of prognosis after radiotherapy for stage I lung cancer. Study findings and constraints: After stereotactic body radiation therapy, patients with later distant metastases showed lower Shannon entropy.

From genomic DNA, two-round multiplex PCR was used to amplify TCR beta CDR3. Primers specific to each TRBV and TRBJ gene drove first-round PCR. In TCRdb, the multiplex PCR reads were re-called with MiXCR into one record per CDR3 protein. Of over 11,000 distinct CDR3 sequences in the sample, roughly 29% were seen once. Germline V gene sequence: CDR1 MDHEN, CDR2 SYDVKM. The CDR3 covers 15 residues. Trimming cost V 6 bases and J 0 bases; bases outside gene matches: 3. Judged by abundance, this clonotype is medium-sized. Antigen unknown. Sequencing used PBMCs, obtained before or after stereotactic body radiation therapy (not recorded which). This receptor was obtained from a donor over 45 with non-small cell lung cancer. The V and J genes are TRBV28 and TRBJ2-1; 9 bases are a match to TRBD2. CDR3 sequence (DNA): TGTGCCAGCAGGCTAGCGGGAAGCTCCTACAATGAGCAGTTCTTC. Translating gives CASRLAGSSYNEQFF. The full variable domain, rest sourced from reference TRBV28 and TRBJ2-1, is DVKVTQSSRYLVKRTGEKVFLECVQDMDHENMFWYRQDPGLGLRLIYFSYDVKMKEKGDIPEGYSVSREKKERFSLILESASTNQTSMYLCASRLAGSSYNEQFFGPGTRLTVL.